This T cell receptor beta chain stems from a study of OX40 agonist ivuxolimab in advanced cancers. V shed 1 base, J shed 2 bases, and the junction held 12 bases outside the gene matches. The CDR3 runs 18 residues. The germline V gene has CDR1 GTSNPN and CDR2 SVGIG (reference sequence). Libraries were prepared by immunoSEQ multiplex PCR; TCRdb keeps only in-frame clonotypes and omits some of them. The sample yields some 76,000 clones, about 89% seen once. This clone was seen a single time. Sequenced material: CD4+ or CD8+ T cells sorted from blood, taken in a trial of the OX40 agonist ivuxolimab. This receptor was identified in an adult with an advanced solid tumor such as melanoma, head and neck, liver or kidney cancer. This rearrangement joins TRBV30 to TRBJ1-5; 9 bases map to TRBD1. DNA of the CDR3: TGTGCCTGGAGTGCGACCGGGACAGGGAACAGGGGCAATCAGCCCCAGCATTTT. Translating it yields CAWSATGTGNRGNQPQHF.